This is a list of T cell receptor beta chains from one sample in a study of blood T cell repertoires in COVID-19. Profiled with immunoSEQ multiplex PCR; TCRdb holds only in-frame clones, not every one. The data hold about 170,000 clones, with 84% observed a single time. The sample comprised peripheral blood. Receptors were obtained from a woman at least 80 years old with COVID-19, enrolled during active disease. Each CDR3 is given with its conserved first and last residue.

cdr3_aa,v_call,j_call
CASSFPGQAFNSPLHF,TRBV27,TRBJ1-6
CASSAVPGQGPHEQYF,TRBV5-1,TRBJ2-7
CASSQDGGGGGANVLTF,TRBV4-1,TRBJ2-6
CASSPRERGRTRTAFF,TRBV3-1/TRBV3-2,TRBJ1-1
CAISHDRVTEAFF,TRBV10-3,TRBJ1-1
CASSADRAYEQYF,TRBV5-4,TRBJ2-7
CASSPAPGASYGYTF,TRBV18,TRBJ1-2
CASSPSKSGAYNEQFF,TRBV5-4,TRBJ2-1
CASSLAANTEAFF,TRBV7-9,TRBJ1-1
CASSLTPLVSGEQYF,TRBV4-1,TRBJ2-7
CASSLPGLGHTDTQYF,TRBV7-9,TRBJ2-3
CAIKEGASYNSPLHF,TRBV6-5,TRBJ1-6
CAISSGRAHNEQFF,TRBV10-3,TRBJ2-1
CASSPGSRLGNEQYF,TRBV18,TRBJ2-7
CASSHQGLGPAFF,TRBV19,TRBJ1-1
CAWSHPSRGTQYF,TRBV30,TRBJ2-5
CASSWRQSSYNEQFF,TRBV7-3,TRBJ2-1
CASSQVGLAGGDNYNEQFF,TRBV4-2,TRBJ2-1